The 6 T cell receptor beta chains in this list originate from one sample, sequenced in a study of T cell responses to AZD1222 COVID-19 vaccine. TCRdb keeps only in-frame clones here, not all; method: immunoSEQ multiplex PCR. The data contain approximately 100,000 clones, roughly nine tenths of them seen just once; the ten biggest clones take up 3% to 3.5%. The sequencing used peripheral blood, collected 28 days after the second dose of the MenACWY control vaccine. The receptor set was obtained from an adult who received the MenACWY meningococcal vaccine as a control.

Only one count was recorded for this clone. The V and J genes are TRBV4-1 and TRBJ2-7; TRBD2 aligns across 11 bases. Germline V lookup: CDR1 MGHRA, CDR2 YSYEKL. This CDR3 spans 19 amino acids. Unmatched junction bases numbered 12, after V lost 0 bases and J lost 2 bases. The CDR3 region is CASSQDLAGGTTLPYEQYF. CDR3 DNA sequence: TGCGCCAGCAGCCAAGATCTAGCGGGGGGCACCACGTTACCCTACGAGCAGTACTTC.

The CDR3: CASSYRPTGLDEQYF. The CDR3 DNA reads TGTGCCAGCAGTTACCGTCCGACAGGGCTAGACGAGCAGTACTTC. This sequence joins TRBV6-2 or TRBV6-3 and TRBJ2-7; 7 bases align to TRBD1. V lost 2 bases, J lost 5 bases, and 9 bases stayed unmatched. This CDR3 is built from 15 residues. The germline CDR1 and CDR2 sequences are MNHEY and SVGEGT.

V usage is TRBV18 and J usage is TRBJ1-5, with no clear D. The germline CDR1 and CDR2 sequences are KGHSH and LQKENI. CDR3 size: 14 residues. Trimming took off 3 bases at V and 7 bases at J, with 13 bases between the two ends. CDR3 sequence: CASSPVDSRQPQHF. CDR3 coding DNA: TGTGCCAGCTCACCTGTGGACTCGAGGCAGCCCCAGCATTTT.

CDR3 DNA: TGCGCCAGCAGCCAAGAACCTAGCGGGGGTCACACCGGGGAGCTGTTTTTT. It is translated as CASSQEPSGGHTGELFF. The chain has TRBV4-3 and TRBJ2-2, with TRBD2 identical over 10 bases. This CDR3 comprises 17 residues. The V gene's germline CDR1 is LGHNA and CDR2 YSLEER. V dropped 0 bases and J dropped 3; count of bases not matched to a gene: 4.

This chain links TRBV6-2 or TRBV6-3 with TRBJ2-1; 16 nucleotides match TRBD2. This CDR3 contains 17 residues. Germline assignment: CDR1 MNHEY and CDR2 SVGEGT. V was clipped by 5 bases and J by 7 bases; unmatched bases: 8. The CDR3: CASSGTSGGAKLNEQFF. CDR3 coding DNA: TGTGCCAGCAGTGGGACTAGCGGGGGGGCCAAGTTGAATGAGCAGTTCTTC.

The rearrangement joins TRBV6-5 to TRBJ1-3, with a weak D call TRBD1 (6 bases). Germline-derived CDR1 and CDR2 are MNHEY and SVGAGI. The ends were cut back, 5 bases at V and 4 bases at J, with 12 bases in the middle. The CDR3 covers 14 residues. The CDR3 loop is CASSTGGRGNTIYF. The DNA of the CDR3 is TGTGCCAGCAGTACGGGGGGGCGAGGAAACACCATATATTTT.